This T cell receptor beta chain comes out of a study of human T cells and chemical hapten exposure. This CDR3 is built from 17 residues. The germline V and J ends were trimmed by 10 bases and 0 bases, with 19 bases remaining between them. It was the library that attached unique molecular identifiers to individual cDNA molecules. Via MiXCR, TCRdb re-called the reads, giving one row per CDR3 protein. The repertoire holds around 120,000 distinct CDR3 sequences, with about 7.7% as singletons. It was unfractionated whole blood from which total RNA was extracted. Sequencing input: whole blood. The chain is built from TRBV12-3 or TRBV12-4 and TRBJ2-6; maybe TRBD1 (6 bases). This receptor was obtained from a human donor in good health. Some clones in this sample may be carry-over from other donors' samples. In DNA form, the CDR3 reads TGTGCCACCCTTGAAAGACAGGCGAGCTCTGGGGCCAACGTCCTGACTTTC. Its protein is CATLERQASSGANVLTF.